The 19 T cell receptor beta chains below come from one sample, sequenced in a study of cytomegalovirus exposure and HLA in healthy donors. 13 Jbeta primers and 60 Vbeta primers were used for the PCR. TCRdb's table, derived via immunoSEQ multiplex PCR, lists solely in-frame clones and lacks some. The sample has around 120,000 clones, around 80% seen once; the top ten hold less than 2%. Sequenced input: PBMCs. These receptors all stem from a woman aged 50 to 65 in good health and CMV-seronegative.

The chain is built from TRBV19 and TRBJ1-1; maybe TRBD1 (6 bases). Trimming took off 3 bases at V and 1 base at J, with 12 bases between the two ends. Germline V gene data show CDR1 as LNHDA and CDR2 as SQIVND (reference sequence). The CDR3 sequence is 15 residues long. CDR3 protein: CASSISGRGNTEAFF. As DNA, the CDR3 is TGTGCCAGTAGTATCAGCGGCAGGGGGAACACTGAAGCTTTCTTT.

CDR3 nucleotides: TGTGCCAGCAGCCCATTTCAGGGTCAGGGGCAGCCCCAGCATTTT. Encoded protein: CASSPFQGQGQPQHF. This sequence joins TRBV7-2 and TRBJ1-5, with a tentative D call TRBD1 (6 bases). The CDR3 sequence is 15 residues long. Trimming cost V 5 bases and J 7 bases, with 18 bases left between them. CDR1 and CDR2 from the germline V gene are SGHTA and FQGNSA.

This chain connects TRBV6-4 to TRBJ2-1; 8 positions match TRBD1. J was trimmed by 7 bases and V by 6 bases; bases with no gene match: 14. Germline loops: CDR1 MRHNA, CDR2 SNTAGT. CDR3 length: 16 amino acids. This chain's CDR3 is CASRAQGQGFRNEQFF. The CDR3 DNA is TGTGCCAGCAGAGCGCAAGGACAGGGTTTTAGGAATGAGCAGTTCTTC.

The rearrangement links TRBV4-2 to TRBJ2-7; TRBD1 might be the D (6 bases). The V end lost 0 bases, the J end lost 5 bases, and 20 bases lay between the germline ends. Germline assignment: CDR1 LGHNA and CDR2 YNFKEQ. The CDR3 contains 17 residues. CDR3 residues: CASSQDLAGRGIDEQYF. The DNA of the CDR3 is TGTGCCAGCAGCCAAGATCTCGCGGGCAGGGGTATTGACGAGCAGTACTTC.

The CDR3: CASTKGSSTNEKLFF. CDR3 in DNA: TGTGCCAGTACTAAAGGGAGTTCAACTAATGAAAAACTGTTTTTT. The genes are TRBV19 and TRBJ1-4, with no clear D. Germline CDR1 is LNHDA and CDR2 is SQIVND (reference sequence). V shed 7 bases and J shed 0 bases, with 12 bases lying between them. This CDR3 comprises 15 residues.

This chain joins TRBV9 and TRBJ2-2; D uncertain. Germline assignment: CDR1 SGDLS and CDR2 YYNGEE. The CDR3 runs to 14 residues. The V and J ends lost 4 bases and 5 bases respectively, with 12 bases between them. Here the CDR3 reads CASSSRPGTGELFF. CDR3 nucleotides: TGTGCCAGCAGCTCGCGACCCGGGACCGGGGAGCTGTTTTTT.

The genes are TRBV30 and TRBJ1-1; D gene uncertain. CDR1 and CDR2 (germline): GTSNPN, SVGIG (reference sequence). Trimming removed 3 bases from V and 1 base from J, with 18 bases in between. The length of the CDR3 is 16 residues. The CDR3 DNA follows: TGTGCCTGGAGCCCCGTTCTTAGCTCTTGGAACACTGAAGCTTTCTTT. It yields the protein CAWSPVLSSWNTEAFF.

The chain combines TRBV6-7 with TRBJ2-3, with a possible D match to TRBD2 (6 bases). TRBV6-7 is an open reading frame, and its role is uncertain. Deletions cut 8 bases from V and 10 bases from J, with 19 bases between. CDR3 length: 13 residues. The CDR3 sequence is CASPGDIMFAQYF. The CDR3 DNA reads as TGTGCCAGCCCGGGAGATATAATGTTTGCGCAGTATTTT.

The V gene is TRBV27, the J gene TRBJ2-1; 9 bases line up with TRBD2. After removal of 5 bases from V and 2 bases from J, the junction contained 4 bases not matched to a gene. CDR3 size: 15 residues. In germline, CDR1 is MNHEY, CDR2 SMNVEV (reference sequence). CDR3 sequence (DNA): TGTGCCAGCAGTGGGACTAGCTCGACCTACAATGAGCAGTTCTTC. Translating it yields CASSGTSSTYNEQFF.

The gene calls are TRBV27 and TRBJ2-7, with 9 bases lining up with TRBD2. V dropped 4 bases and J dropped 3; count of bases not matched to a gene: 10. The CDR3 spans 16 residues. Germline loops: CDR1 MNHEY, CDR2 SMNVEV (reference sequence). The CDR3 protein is CASSSISSGTGYEQYV. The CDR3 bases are TGTGCCAGCAGTTCCATATCTAGCGGGACTGGCTACGAGCAGTACGTC.

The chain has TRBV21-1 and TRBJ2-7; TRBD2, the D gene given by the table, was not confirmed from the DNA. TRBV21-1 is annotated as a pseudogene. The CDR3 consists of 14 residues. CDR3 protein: CASIPGLAETEQYV. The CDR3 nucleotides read TGTGCCAGCATCCCGGGACTAGCGGAGACCGAGCAGTACGTC.

The CDR3 reads CAISVTAGVRETQYF. The CDR3 DNA reads TGTGCCATCAGTGTGACGGCGGGAGTTCGAGAGACCCAGTACTTC. The chain carries TRBV10-3 and TRBJ2-5; TRBD2 aligns across 7 bases. Germline V gene data show CDR1 as ENHRY and CDR2 as SYGVKD. Germline trimming cut 4 bases from V and 4 bases from J; bases unmatched to any gene: 9. The CDR3 is made up of 15 amino acids.

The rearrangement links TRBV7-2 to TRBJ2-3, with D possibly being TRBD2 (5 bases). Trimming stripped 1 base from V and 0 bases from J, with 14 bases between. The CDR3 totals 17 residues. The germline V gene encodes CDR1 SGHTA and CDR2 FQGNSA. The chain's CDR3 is CASSLGPSRLSTDTQYF. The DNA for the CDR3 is TGTGCCAGCAGCTTAGGACCTAGCAGACTAAGCACAGATACGCAGTATTTT.

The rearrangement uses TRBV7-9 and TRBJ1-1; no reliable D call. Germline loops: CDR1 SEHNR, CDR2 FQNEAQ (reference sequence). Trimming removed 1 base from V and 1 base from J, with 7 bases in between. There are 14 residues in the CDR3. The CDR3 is CASSLEQSNTEAFF. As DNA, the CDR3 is TGTGCCAGCAGCTTAGAACAATCGAACACTGAAGCTTTCTTT.

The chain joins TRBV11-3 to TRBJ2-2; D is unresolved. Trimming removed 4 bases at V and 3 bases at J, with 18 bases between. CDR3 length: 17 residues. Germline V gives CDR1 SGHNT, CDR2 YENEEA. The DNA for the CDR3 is TGTGCCAGCAGCTCTACAAAACTCCGGAGTTACACCGGGGAGCTGTTTTTT. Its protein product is CASSSTKLRSYTGELFF.

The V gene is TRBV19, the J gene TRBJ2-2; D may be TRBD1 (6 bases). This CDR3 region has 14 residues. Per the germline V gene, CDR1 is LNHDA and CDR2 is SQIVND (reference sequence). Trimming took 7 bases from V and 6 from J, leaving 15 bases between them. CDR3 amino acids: CASTPTGSAGELFF. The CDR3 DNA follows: TGTGCCAGTACCCCCACAGGGAGTGCCGGGGAGCTGTTTTTT.

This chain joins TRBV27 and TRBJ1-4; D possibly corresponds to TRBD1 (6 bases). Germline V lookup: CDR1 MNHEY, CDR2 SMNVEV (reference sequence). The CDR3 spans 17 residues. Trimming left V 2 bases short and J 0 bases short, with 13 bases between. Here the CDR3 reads CASSLTPWTATNEKLFF. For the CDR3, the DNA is TGTGCCAGCAGTTTAACTCCCTGGACAGCAACTAATGAAAAACTGTTTTTT.

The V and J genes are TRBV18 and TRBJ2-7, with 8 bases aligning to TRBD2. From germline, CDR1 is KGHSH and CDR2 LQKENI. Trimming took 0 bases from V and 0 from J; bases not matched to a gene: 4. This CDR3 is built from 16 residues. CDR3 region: CASSPPSGLVSYEQYF. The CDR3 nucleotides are TGTGCCAGCTCACCACCGTCGGGACTAGTCTCCTACGAGCAGTACTTC.

The CDR3 nucleotides are TGTGCCAGCAGCTTATGGGACAGGGTTTCCTACGAGCAGTACTTC. It translates to CASSLWDRVSYEQYF. The J gene is TRBJ2-7, the V gene TRBV7-2; 9 nucleotides line up with TRBD1. V trimming: 2 bases; J trimming: 1 base; junction bases outside the gene matches: 3. CDR3 length: 15 amino acids. The germline V gene encodes CDR1 SGHTA and CDR2 FQGNSA. The whole variable domain, remainder taken from reference TRBV7-2 and TRBJ2-7, is GAGVSQSPSNKVTEKGKDVELRCDPISGHTALYWYRQSLGQGLEFLIYFQGNSAPDKSGLPSDRFSAERTGGSVSTLTIQRTQQEDSAVYLCASSLWDRVSYEQYFGPGTRLTVT.